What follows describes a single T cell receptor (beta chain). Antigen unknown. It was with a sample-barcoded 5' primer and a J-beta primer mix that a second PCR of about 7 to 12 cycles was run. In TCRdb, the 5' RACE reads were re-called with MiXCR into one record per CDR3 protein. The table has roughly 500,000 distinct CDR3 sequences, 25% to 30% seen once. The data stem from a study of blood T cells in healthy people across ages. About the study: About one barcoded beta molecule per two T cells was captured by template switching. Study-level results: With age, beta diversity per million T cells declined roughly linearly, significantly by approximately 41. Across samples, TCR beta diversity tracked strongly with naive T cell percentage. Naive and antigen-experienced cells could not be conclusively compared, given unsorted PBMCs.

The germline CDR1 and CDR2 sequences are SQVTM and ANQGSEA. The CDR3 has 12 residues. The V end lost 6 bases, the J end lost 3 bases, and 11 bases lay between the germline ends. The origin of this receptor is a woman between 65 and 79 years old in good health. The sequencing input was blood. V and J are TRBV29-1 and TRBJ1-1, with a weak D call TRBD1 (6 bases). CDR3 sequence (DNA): TGCAGCGTGGCCGAGGGGGACACTGAAGCTTTCTTT. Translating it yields CSVAEGDTEAFF.